Listed below are T cell receptor beta chains from one sample, sequenced in a study of cytomegalovirus exposure and HLA in healthy donors. TCRdb keeps only in-frame clones here, not all; method: immunoSEQ multiplex PCR. The table includes 130,000 to 150,000 clones, around 77% detected once. The sequencing input was PBMCs. These TCRs come from a woman aged 40 to 49 in good health and CMV-seropositive. Both conserved end residues are part of each CDR3. Each record gives: clone size, CDR3 length, J gene, V gene, CDR3 protein. The size entry is marked missing in some rows and otherwise reads once, few, many or a size class.

abundance: -
len: 13
j_gene: TRBJ2-1
v_gene: TRBV7-3
CDR3aa: CASSPMSGNEQFF

abundance: -
len: 17
j_gene: TRBJ2-1
v_gene: TRBV4-1
CDR3aa: CASSQEYRLAGNNEQFF

abundance: -
len: 14
j_gene: TRBJ1-1
v_gene: TRBV28
CDR3aa: CASSPLGTSAEAFF

abundance: -
len: 14
j_gene: TRBJ1-1
v_gene: TRBV7-3
CDR3aa: CASSLEPSNTEAFF

abundance: -
len: 12
j_gene: TRBJ1-1
v_gene: TRBV5-6
CDR3aa: CASSSGVAEAFF

abundance: -
len: 13
j_gene: TRBJ2-7
v_gene: TRBV2
CDR3aa: CASSSLSSYEQYF

abundance: -
len: 15
j_gene: TRBJ1-6
v_gene: TRBV5-1
CDR3aa: CASSPRQGADSPLHF

abundance: -
len: 17
j_gene: TRBJ1-5
v_gene: TRBV6-1
CDR3aa: CASSEFGQAPFYQPQHF

abundance: -
len: 16
j_gene: TRBJ1-4
v_gene: TRBV9
CDR3aa: CASSVGQLATNEKLFF

abundance: -
len: 14
j_gene: TRBJ1-3
v_gene: TRBV7-6
CDR3aa: CASSLQGPGNTIYF

abundance: -
len: 13
j_gene: TRBJ1-2
v_gene: TRBV6-5
CDR3aa: CASSLTGGYGYTF

abundance: -
len: 16
j_gene: TRBJ1-6
v_gene: TRBV6-5
CDR3aa: CASSYGLSSYNSPLHF

abundance: once
len: 15
j_gene: TRBJ2-1
v_gene: TRBV5-4
CDR3aa: CASSLAGGPNNEQFF

abundance: -
len: 12
j_gene: TRBJ1-2
v_gene: TRBV2
CDR3aa: CASSGGNYGYTF